The 27 T cell receptor beta chains below all came from one sample that was sequenced in a study of T cell responses to AZD1222 COVID-19 vaccine. Repertoires were generated with immunoSEQ multiplex PCR, while TCRdb's copy carries only in-frame clones and drops some. This table holds 140,000 or so clones, about 90% found once. The sample in question was peripheral blood, obtained 28 days after the second AZD1222 dose. These receptor sequences come from an adult who received the AZD1222 COVID-19 vaccine.

The rearrangement links TRBV6-5 to TRBJ1-2; perhaps TRBD1 as D (5 bases). This CDR3 has 13 residues. CDR1 MNHEY and CDR2 SVGAGI come from the germline V gene. The germline V and J ends were trimmed by 6 bases and 4 bases, with 12 bases remaining between them. This CDR3 is CASRDPGGYGYTF. Written as DNA, the CDR3 is TGTGCCAGCAGGGACCCCGGGGGCTATGGCTACACCTTC.

The chain recombines TRBV6-5 with TRBJ1-1; D might be TRBD1 (5 bases). The germline V gene has CDR1 MNHEY and CDR2 SVGAGI. The ends were cut back, 6 bases at V and 4 bases at J, with 18 bases in the middle. This CDR3 is 15 amino acids long. CDR3 in DNA: TGTGCCAGCAGCCGAACGGGCGAACAGGCCACTGAAGCTTTCTTT. Protein sequence: CASSRTGEQATEAFF.

The chain uses TRBV28 and TRBJ2-4, with a tentative D call TRBD2 (6 bases). Germline CDR1 is MDHEN and CDR2 is SYDVKM. V lost 3 bases, J lost 6 bases, and 12 bases lay in between. This CDR3 has 14 amino acids. In DNA form, the CDR3 reads TGTGCCAGCAGTTTGGGGGGTGCCTCAAACATTCAGTACTTC. Its translation: CASSLGGASNIQYF. The entire variable domain, with the rest obtained from reference TRBV28 and TRBJ2-4, is as follows: DVKVTQSSRYLVKRTGEKVFLECVQDMDHENMFWYRQDPGLGLRLIYFSYDVKMKEKGDIPEGYSVSREKKERFSLILESASTNQTSMYLCASSLGGASNIQYFGAGTRLSVL.

The chain combines TRBV6-1 with TRBJ1-1; D is perhaps TRBD1 (5 bases). V was trimmed by 3 bases and J by 0 bases, leaving 5 bases between them. The CDR3 contains 13 residues. CDR1 and CDR2 from the germline V gene are MNHNS and SASEGT. The CDR3 DNA follows: TGTGCCAGCAGTGAGACAGTGAACACTGAAGCTTTCTTT. Residues: CASSETVNTEAFF.

The rearrangement links TRBV24-1 to TRBJ1-1; D is unresolved. Per germline, CDR1 KGHDR and CDR2 SFDVKD. The V end lost 3 bases, the J end lost 0 bases, and 4 bases lay between the germline ends. This CDR3 has 13 residues. The CDR3 loop reads CATSDDLNTEAFF. The CDR3 nucleotides are TGTGCCACCAGTGATGACCTGAACACTGAAGCTTTCTTT.

The DNA of the CDR3 is TGCGCCAGCAGCCAACCCGGGACAGGGTTCACTGAAGCTTTCTTT. Its translation: CASSQPGTGFTEAFF. The V gene is TRBV4-3, the J gene TRBJ1-1; 9 bases are shared with TRBD1. Per germline, CDR1 LGHNA and CDR2 YSLEER. The CDR3 consists of 15 residues. J was trimmed by 4 bases and V by 2 bases; bases with no gene match: 5.

This clone was observed a few times. The J gene is TRBJ1-1, the V gene TRBV4-2; 7 bases agree with TRBD1. From germline, CDR1 is LGHNA and CDR2 YNFKEQ. J lost 2 bases, V lost 3 bases, and 6 bases had no gene match. This CDR3 contains 15 residues. The CDR3 loop reads CASSQSGTENTEAFF. DNA of the CDR3: TGTGCCAGCAGCCAGTCCGGGACAGAAAACACTGAAGCTTTCTTT.

The chain recombines TRBV11-2 with TRBJ2-5, with D perhaps assigned TRBD1 or TRBD2 (5 bases each). CDR3 length: 17 amino acids. Germline loops: CDR1 SGHAT, CDR2 FQNNGV. Trimming removed 4 bases from V and 1 base from J, with 19 bases in between. CDR3 bases: TGTGCCAGCAGCTCGGACTGGGGCCGCCAACCCCAAGAGACCCAGTACTTC. It is translated as CASSSDWGRQPQETQYF.

This clone showed up just once. The chain uses TRBV13 and TRBJ1-1, with TRBD1 identical over 9 bases. The CDR3 is 14 residues long. Germline V lookup: CDR1 PRHDT, CDR2 FYEKMQ (reference sequence). Losses at the gene ends were 3 bases for V and 5 bases for J; bases not matched to a gene: 4. The CDR3 DNA is TGTGCCAGCAGCTTCGGACAGGGGATAACTGAAGCTTTCTTT. Translation gives CASSFGQGITEAFF.

The CDR3 loop reads CASTPRGQGMVGYTF. The CDR3 nucleotides read TGTGCCAGCACCCCAAGGGGACAGGGTATGGTGGGCTACACCTTC. This sequence joins TRBV27 and TRBJ1-2; 9 bases fit TRBD1. The CDR3 has 15 amino acids. Germline CDR1 MNHEY, CDR2 SMNVEV (reference sequence). V shed 7 bases, J shed 8 bases, and the junction held 14 bases outside the gene matches.

The chain recombines TRBV6-5 with TRBJ1-3; D unresolved. V was cut by 2 bases and J by 6 bases, with 11 bases left in between. The CDR3 totals 14 residues. Germline CDR1 and CDR2: MNHEY and SVGAGI. CDR3: CASSYAQDENTIYF. The DNA for the CDR3 is TGTGCCAGCAGTTACGCCCAAGATGAAAACACCATATATTTT.

A few counts support this clone. The J gene is TRBJ1-5, the V gene TRBV15, with D possibly being TRBD1 (6 bases). V lost 6 bases and J 9 bases, leaving 18 bases between the germline ends. Germline V gives CDR1 LNHNV, CDR2 YYDKDF (reference sequence). The CDR3 sequence is 14 residues long. The CDR3 DNA reads TGTGCCACCAGTCCCGGGGGCGGGGCATCGCCCCAGCATTTT. Translated: CATSPGGGASPQHF.

V and J are TRBV12-3 or TRBV12-4 and TRBJ1-5; unclear D gene. Trimming took off 0 bases at V and 7 bases at J, with 7 bases between the two ends. This CDR3 comprises 13 residues. The CDR3 sequence is CASSLAQEQPQHF. The CDR3 bases are TGTGCCAGCAGTTTAGCGCAGGAACAGCCCCAGCATTTT.

This clone was seen only once. This rearrangement joins TRBV15 to TRBJ1-4, with unresolved D. This CDR3 is built from 17 residues. V lost 0 bases to trimming and J lost 7 bases, with 18 bases between them. The germline gives CDR1 LNHNV, CDR2 YYDKDF (reference sequence). CDR3 sequence reads: CATSRDGLISGSEKLFF. In DNA form, the CDR3 reads TGTGCCACCAGCAGAGATGGTTTGATATCGGGGTCTGAAAAACTGTTTTTT.

The rearrangement links TRBV9 to TRBJ2-5, with 9 bases identical to TRBD2. The CDR3 has 16 amino acids. J lost 1 base, V lost 3 bases, and 7 bases had no gene match. The germline gives CDR1 SGDLS, CDR2 YYNGEE. The CDR3 coding sequence is TGTGCCAGCAGCGCCAGGGGAGCGGGAGGCCAAGAGACCCAGTACTTC. Residues: CASSARGAGGQETQYF.

CDR3 in DNA: TGCGCCAGCAGCCAAGTGTCGGGCACTGGGGCCAACGTCCTGACTTTC. It yields the protein CASSQVSGTGANVLTF. This chain joins TRBV4-3 and TRBJ2-6, with D unresolved. CDR1 LGHNA and CDR2 YSLEER come from the germline V gene. The ends were cut back, 1 base at V and 2 bases at J, with 9 bases in the middle. This CDR3 contains 16 residues.

CDR3 amino acids: CASSQYGQEAFF. The CDR3 DNA sequence: TGTGCCAGCAGCCAATATGGACAGGAAGCTTTCTTT. The V call is TRBV3-1 (or the pseudogene TRBV3-2), the J call TRBJ1-1; tentatively, D is TRBD1 (6 bases). Per the germline V gene, CDR1 is LGHDT and CDR2 is YNNKEL (reference sequence). The CDR3 consists of 12 residues. The V gene lost 2 bases and the J gene lost 8 bases, with 9 bases spanning the gap.

As regards this clone: Other nucleotide sequences in the sample specify the same CDR3. Here the CDR3 DNA reads TGCAGCGTTGAGAGAGGGGAGACCCAGTACTTC. Translated: CSVERGETQYF. V is TRBV29-1 and J is TRBJ2-5, with a tentative D call TRBD2 (5 bases). The CDR3 spans 11 residues. Germline V gene sequence: CDR1 SQVTM, CDR2 ANQGSEA. Between the trimmed V and J ends, which lost 3 bases and 5 bases, there was a span of 7 bases. The full variable domain, in which reference TRBV29-1 and TRBJ2-5 provide the parts outside the CDR3, is SAVISQKPSRDICQRGTSLTIQCQVDSQVTMMFWYRQQPGQSLTLIATANQGSEATYESGFVIDKFPISRPNLTFSTLTVSNMSPEDSSIYLCSVERGETQYFGPGTRLLVL.

J is TRBJ1-5 and V is TRBV5-5; TRBD1 matches at 7 bases. Germline V CDR1 and CDR2: SGHKS, YYEKEE (reference sequence). V shed 0 bases and J 5 bases; nucleotides not matched to a gene: 2. This CDR3 comprises 14 residues. The CDR3 DNA reads TGTGCCAGCAGCTTGGGGGACAGCCATCAGCCCCAGCATTTT. Its protein is CASSLGDSHQPQHF.

The V and J genes are TRBV7-3 and TRBJ2-3; tentative D call: TRBD2 (5 bases). Germline CDR1 and CDR2: SGHTA and FQGTGA. V shed 5 bases and J shed 0 bases, with 21 bases lying between them. This CDR3 is built from 18 residues. CDR3 nucleotides: TGTGCCAGCAGCCTTCGGGGTGGTAGCTGGATAAGCACAGATACGCAGTATTTT. The encoded protein is CASSLRGGSWISTDTQYF. Variable domain in full (rest from reference TRBV7-3 and TRBJ2-3): GAGVSQTPSNKVTEKGKYVELRCDPISGHTALYWYRQSLGQGPEFLIYFQGTGAADDSGLPNDRFFAVRPEGSVSTLKIQRTERGDSAVYLCASSLRGGSWISTDTQYFGPGTRLTVL.

The V gene is TRBV6-6, the J gene TRBJ2-7; tentative D call: TRBD1 (5 bases). V was trimmed by 7 bases and J by 7 bases, leaving 20 bases between them. CDR3 size: 14 residues. CDR1 and CDR2 (germline): MNHNY, SVGAGI (reference sequence). DNA for the CDR3: TGTGCCAGCAACCTACAGGCTTCGCCTAAGGAGCAGTACTTC. It yields the protein CASNLQASPKEQYF.

The chain is built from TRBV19 and TRBJ2-1; D might be TRBD1 (5 bases). CDR3 length equals 15 residues. Germline V gene sequence: CDR1 LNHDA, CDR2 SQIVND (reference sequence). V was shortened by 4 bases and J by 0 bases, with 10 bases between the two germline ends. DNA for the CDR3: TGTGCCAGTAGTAGGGGTGACAGCTCCTACAATGAGCAGTTCTTC. Its translation is CASSRGDSSYNEQFF.

The chain links TRBV7-9 to TRBJ1-2; TRBD1 aligns across 7 bases. V lost 0 bases and J lost 4; bases outside the gene matches: 2. The CDR3 extends over 14 amino acids. Germline lookup yields CDR1 SEHNR and CDR2 FQNEAQ (reference sequence). The CDR3 spells CASSLAGDSYGYTF. DNA for the CDR3: TGTGCCAGCAGCTTAGCCGGGGACAGCTATGGCTACACCTTC.

In this sample, this clone turned up once. The rearrangement joins TRBV28 to TRBJ1-2, with D perhaps matching TRBD1 (5 bases). The V gene lost 2 bases and the J gene lost 4 bases, with 5 bases spanning the gap. This CDR3 region has 12 residues. In germline, CDR1 is MDHEN, CDR2 SYDVKM. In DNA form, the CDR3 reads TGTGCCAGCAGTTTAAGGGGCTATGGCTACACCTTC. Encoded protein: CASSLRGYGYTF.

This clone was seen a single time. The rearrangement joins TRBV7-2 to TRBJ2-1, with 11 bases fitting TRBD2. The V and J ends lost 7 bases and 4 bases, in that order; junction bases with no gene match: 6. Germline CDR1 reads SGHTA; CDR2 reads FQGNSA. The CDR3 is 15 residues long. CDR3 in DNA: TGTGCCAGCAAAATAGGGACTAGCGGTTACAATGAGCAGTTCTTC. Translating gives CASKIGTSGYNEQFF.

The V and J genes are TRBV6-5 and TRBJ1-3, with D possibly matching TRBD1 (5 bases). CDR1 and CDR2 (germline): MNHEY, SVGAGI. The V end lost 2 bases, the J end lost 2 bases, and 10 bases lay between the germline ends. The CDR3 is 15 residues long. The CDR3 nucleotides are TGTGCCAGCAGTTACCTGTGGGGGGCTGGAAACACCATATATTTT. Its translation is CASSYLWGAGNTIYF.

The chain has TRBV6-5 and TRBJ2-2, with TRBD1 matching over 7 bases. Germline trimming cut 6 bases from V and 2 bases from J; bases unmatched to any gene: 3. CDR1 and CDR2 (germline): MNHEY, SVGAGI. The CDR3 consists of 14 residues. As DNA, the CDR3 is TGTGCCAGCAGCCGGGACAGAAACACCGGGGAGCTGTTTTTT. Amino acids: CASSRDRNTGELFF.